This T cell receptor beta chain was recorded in a study of T-cell reconstitution after alpha-beta-depleted transplantation in children. Study-wide findings and caveats: Among T cells one year after transplant, newly produced cells accounted for most counts and diversity. Expanded clones from the graft, numbering several hundred, reportedly supplied alpha-beta T cells about two months after transplant. Several patients had high TCRbeta diversity at day 60; it came from surviving recipient T cells and thymic progenitors.

This clonotype was observed many times. Antigen unknown. Unique molecular identifiers were incorporated into the prepared TCRbeta library. TCRdb re-called the PCR reads through MiXCR, storing one row per CDR3 protein. The data hold 130,000 to 150,000 distinct CDR3 sequences, with 8% to 10% observed a single time. Germline V CDR1 and CDR2: LGHDT, YNNKEL (reference sequence). CDR3 length: 13 amino acids. Trimming took 2 bases from V and 8 from J, leaving 10 bases between them. The receptor's source is a female patient aged 2-9 years who had a stem cell transplant for congenital amegakaryocytic thrombocytopenia, so the T cells may come from the graft donor. The chain has TRBV3-1 and TRBJ2-1; maybe TRBD1 (6 bases). Sequenced here: PBMCs, mostly from graft donor cells, sampled 180 days after TCRalphabeta/CD19-depleted stem cell transplant. CDR3 coding DNA: TGTGCCAGCAGCCAAACACAGGGCTATGAGCAGTTCTTC. Residues: CASSQTQGYEQFF.